The next 27 T cell receptor beta chains were all read from a single sample in a study of molecular identifiers for immune sequencing clone quantification. TCRdb re-called the PCR reads with MiXCR, one entry per CDR3 protein. The profile shows approximately 60,000 distinct CDR3 sequences, 15% to 20% of them singletons. Sample: naive CD8+ T cells from blood, with Jurkat cell RNA spiked in. Subset meaning: FACS-sorted CD8+CD4-CCR7+CD45RA+ naive T cells. These receptors all stem from a human donor in good health. Some libraries in this study had Jurkat cell RNA spiked in.

This clonotype was seen ten or more times. The chain has TRBV28 and TRBJ2-5, with TRBD1 identical over 7 bases. CDR1 is MDHEN, CDR2 SYDVKM, per germline. The junction had 7 bases not matched to a gene; V was cut back by 1 base and J by 2 bases. The CDR3 extends over 16 amino acids. The CDR3 sequence: CASSLYARQGQETQYF. CDR3 nucleotides: TGTGCCAGCAGTTTATATGCCAGACAGGGACAAGAGACCCAGTACTTC.

The sample holds many counts of this clonotype. V usage is TRBV11-2 and J usage is TRBJ2-7; TRBD2 is a possible D gene (5 bases). There are 12 residues in the CDR3. Looked up from germline, CDR1 is SGHAT and CDR2 is FQNNGV. V lost 5 bases and J lost 5, with 10 bases in between. The CDR3 region has the DNA TGTGCCAGCAGCCAGACGGGGAACGAGCAGTACTTC. Protein sequence: CASSQTGNEQYF.

Regarding this clonotype: One end of the junction is discordant with germline, which a read error may explain. The rearrangement uses TRBV5-3 and TRBJ2-6; 9 bases line up with TRBD2. TRBV5-3 counts as an open reading frame of uncertain function. The CDR3 covers 22 residues. The CDR3 coding sequence is TGTGCCAGCAGCTTGGAGTGTGTCGGCGGGAGGGCCTTTAGTCCTGGGACCAACGTCCTGACTTTC. This codes for CASSLECVGGRAFSPGTNVLTF.

The rearrangement uses TRBV6-5 and TRBJ2-1; D ambiguous. V shed 7 bases and J shed 5 bases, with 12 bases lying between them. Per germline, CDR1 MNHEY and CDR2 SVGAGI. The CDR3 spans 13 residues. The CDR3 DNA is TGTGCCAGCACCAACCCGGGCGACAATGAGCAGTTCTTC. This codes for CASTNPGDNEQFF.

At least ten counts were recorded for this clonotype. V and J are TRBV29-1 and TRBJ2-2; D not certain. In germline, CDR1 is SQVTM, CDR2 ANQGSEA. CDR3 length: 12 amino acids. V lost 4 bases to trimming and J lost 6 bases, with 9 bases between them. This CDR3 reads CSVASGSGELFF. DNA of the CDR3: TGCAGCGTTGCGTCCGGTTCCGGGGAGCTGTTTTTT.

This clonotype was detected ten times or more. The genes are TRBV28 and TRBJ1-3; D gene ambiguous. The V gene's germline CDR1 is MDHEN and CDR2 SYDVKM. The CDR3 totals 16 residues. V lost 3 bases and J lost 0, with 12 bases in between. The CDR3 DNA is TGTGCCAGCAGTTTGCCAGAGGGAAGCTCTGGAAACACCATATATTTT. This codes for CASSLPEGSSGNTIYF.

This clonotype was detected ten times or more. This sequence joins TRBV18 and TRBJ2-7, with D possibly being TRBD2 (5 bases). Germline V CDR1 and CDR2: KGHSH, LQKENI. Trimming removed 2 bases at V and 6 bases at J, with 14 bases between. The CDR3 is made up of 14 amino acids. CDR3 residues: CASSPTWTGLEQYF. The CDR3 region has the DNA TGTGCCAGCTCACCAACATGGACTGGGCTCGAGCAGTACTTC.

Points on this clonotype: A much more abundant neighbour one base away suggests this may be a read error. The chain uses TRBV5-1 and TRBJ2-7, with D hard to call. Germline CDR1 SGHRS, CDR2 YFSETQ. The CDR3 runs to 13 residues. With 0 bases removed from V and 6 bases from J, the gap between germline ends came to 10 bases. The CDR3 is CASSLVSPSEQYF. The DNA for the CDR3 is TGCGCCAGCAGCTTGGTTAGTCCTTCCGAGCAGTACTTC.

This clonotype was counted ten times or more. This chain's CDR3 is CASRLTGPYNEQFF. The CDR3 DNA sequence: TGTGCCAGCAGGTTGACAGGGCCCTACAATGAGCAGTTCTTC. This chain links TRBV6-5 with TRBJ2-1, with 7 bases fitting TRBD1. The CDR3 sequence is 14 residues long. With V trimmed by 6 bases and J by 2 bases, 4 bases remained unmatched. Germline values: CDR1 MNHEY, CDR2 SVGAGI.

For this clonotype: Being one base from a much bigger clone, this may be a read error. The chain links TRBV29-1 to TRBJ2-1, with D perhaps TRBD2 (7 bases). Germline CDR1 and CDR2: SQVTM and ANQGSEA. V lost 8 bases to trimming and J lost 7 bases, with 21 bases between them. The CDR3 loop spans 14 amino acids. The CDR3 coding sequence is TGCAGCTCCCGGACGATAGGGGGAGGGAATGAGCAGTTCTTC. Protein sequence: CSSRTIGGGNEQFF.

With respect to this clonotype: A much larger clone differs by one base, so this may be a read error. V and J are TRBV24-1 and TRBJ2-5, with D unclear. The germline V gene encodes CDR1 KGHDR and CDR2 SFDVKD. CDR3 length equals 13 residues. The chain's CDR3 is CATSDGVQEAQYF. DNA for the CDR3: TGTGCCACCAGTGATGGGGTCCAAGAGGCCCAGTACTTC.

This clonotype was seen many times. The chain uses TRBV27 and TRBJ2-2; 8 bases match TRBD2. The germline V gene encodes CDR1 MNHEY and CDR2 SMNVEV (reference sequence). The CDR3 totals 16 residues. V lost 4 bases, J lost 6 bases, and 10 bases stayed unmatched. The CDR3 sequence is CASSSLAGGRPGELFF. In DNA form, the CDR3 reads TGTGCCAGCAGTTCGCTGGCGGGAGGCCGCCCCGGGGAGCTGTTTTTT.

This clonotype was seen repeatedly, ten times or more. The chain links TRBV7-9 to TRBJ2-7; D possibly corresponds to TRBD2 (6 bases). Germline loops: CDR1 SEHNR, CDR2 FQNEAQ (reference sequence). The CDR3 consists of 15 residues. Trimming left V 5 bases short and J 1 base short, with 15 bases between. The CDR3 coding sequence is TGTGCCAGCAGCCCCTCCCGGGGGTATTCCTACGAGCAGTACTTC. This encodes CASSPSRGYSYEQYF.

Concerning this clonotype itself: One end of the junction does not line up with germline, which may come from a read error. The rearrangement joins TRBV4-1 to TRBJ2-1, with D perhaps matching TRBD1 (6 bases). Germline lookup yields CDR1 MGHRA and CDR2 YSYEKL. The CDR3 consists of 17 residues. CDR3 protein: CASSQSDRSSSYNGQFF. In DNA form, the CDR3 reads TGCGCCAGCAGCCAGTCCGACAGGAGTAGCTCCTACAATGGGCAGTTCTTC.

This clonotype was seen repeatedly, ten times or more. The rearrangement links TRBV19 to TRBJ2-7, with D hard to call. Germline lookup yields CDR1 LNHDA and CDR2 SQIVND (reference sequence). Trimming pared 1 base from V and 1 base from J, leaving 5 bases between. This CDR3 contains 13 residues. For the CDR3, the DNA is TGTGCCAGTAGTATAGGAGAATCCTACGAGCAGTACTTC. It is translated as CASSIGESYEQYF.

This clonotype has only a few counts. The chain recombines TRBV28 with TRBJ2-7; the D gene is possibly TRBD1 (6 bases). The CDR3 is 14 amino acids. The V and J ends lost 2 bases and 4 bases respectively, with 12 bases between them. Germline CDR1 is MDHEN and CDR2 is SYDVKM. The CDR3 here is CASSLLQGGYEQYF. CDR3 nucleotide sequence: TGTGCCAGCAGTTTACTACAGGGTGGGTACGAGCAGTACTTC.

In its sample, this clonotype was seen many times. The chain combines TRBV14 with TRBJ2-1; D is undetermined. V gave up 2 bases and J gave up 8 bases, with 10 bases separating them. CDR1 SGHDN and CDR2 FVKESK come from the germline V gene. There are 13 residues in the CDR3. CDR3 amino acids: CASSQTRRDEQFF. The DNA for the CDR3 is TGTGCCAGCAGCCAAACACGGCGAGATGAGCAGTTCTTC.

Only one count was recorded for this clonotype. A much larger clone lies one base from this, so it may be a read error. The rearrangement joins TRBV29-1 to TRBJ2-2; TRBD2 matches 7 bases. The germline V gene encodes CDR1 SQVTM and CDR2 ANQGSEA. The CDR3 is 12 amino acids. The trim removed 7 bases at V and 8 bases at J, leaving 7 bases unmatched. CDR3: CSAAGEEGELFF. CDR3 nucleotide sequence: TGCAGCGCTGCGGGGGAGGAAGGGGAGCTGTTTTTT.

This clonotype was detected many times. The chain uses TRBV11-2 and TRBJ2-7, with TRBD2 as a possible D gene (6 bases). The V gene's germline CDR1 is SGHAT and CDR2 FQNNGV. V was pared by 4 bases and J by 3 bases, with 13 bases between. The CDR3 runs 14 residues. The CDR3 reads CASSSGSEGYEQYF. Written as DNA, the CDR3 is TGTGCCAGCAGCTCCGGCTCGGAGGGCTACGAGCAGTACTTC.

This clonotype was detected many times. This sequence joins TRBV29-1 and TRBJ1-5, with TRBD1 identical over 8 bases. V lost 5 bases to trimming and J lost 2 bases; unmatched junction nucleotides: 11. The CDR3 sequence is 16 residues long. CDR1 is SQVTM and CDR2 is ANQGSEA in the germline V gene. CDR3 in DNA: TGCAGCGTTACCGAAACAGGGGGGATAGGCAATCAGCCCCAGCATTTT. It yields the protein CSVTETGGIGNQPQHF.

Note on this clonotype: This clone may be a read error of a much larger clone one base away. This chain connects TRBV6-2 or TRBV6-3 to TRBJ2-1; 8 nucleotides line up with TRBD2. Trimming cost V 7 bases and J 8 bases; bases outside gene matches: 7. CDR3 length equals 13 residues. Germline loops: CDR1 MNHEY, CDR2 SVGEGT. CDR3 DNA: TGTGCCAGCACCCGGGGGGGGTGGGATGAGCAGTTCTTC. Protein sequence: CASTRGGWDEQFF.

This clonotype was seen at least ten times. The chain combines TRBV6-2 or TRBV6-3 with TRBJ2-5, with 9 nucleotides matching TRBD1. The trim removed 4 bases at V and 2 bases at J, leaving 2 bases unmatched. The CDR3 is made up of 14 amino acids. Germline V gene data show CDR1 as MNHEY and CDR2 as SVGEGT. CDR3 residues: CASSWDRVQETQYF. Here the CDR3 DNA reads TGTGCCAGCAGTTGGGACAGGGTACAAGAGACCCAGTACTTC.

This clonotype showed up many times. This chain connects TRBV25-1 to TRBJ2-7; no firm D call. The CDR3 spans 13 residues. The V and J ends lost 5 bases and 6 bases respectively, with 14 bases between them. Germline-derived CDR1 and CDR2 are MGHDK and SYGVNS. As DNA, the CDR3 is TGTGCCAGCAGTACCGATACAGCCTTCGAGCAGTACTTC. This codes for CASSTDTAFEQYF.

This clonotype was detected many times. The chain links TRBV24-1 to TRBJ2-3; TRBD2 matches at 10 bases. Losses at the gene ends were 4 bases for V and 10 bases for J; bases not matched to a gene: 13. Germline V gene data show CDR1 as KGHDR and CDR2 as SFDVKD. CDR3 length: 16 residues. This CDR3 reads CATSELLAGVAEAQYF. The CDR3 DNA reads as TGTGCCACCAGTGAACTCCTAGCGGGAGTAGCCGAGGCGCAGTATTTT.

This clonotype was seen at least ten times. The CDR3 loop is CASSGGDLIFGIGTDTQYF. CDR3 nucleotides: TGTGCCAGCAGCGGCGGCGACCTGATTTTCGGGATAGGCACAGATACGCAGTATTTT. V gene TRBV6-2 or TRBV6-3 combines with J gene TRBJ2-3; possible D gene TRBD2, 5 bases. This CDR3 is built from 19 residues. V was trimmed by 6 bases and J by 1 base, leaving 26 bases between them. In germline, CDR1 is MNHEY, CDR2 SVGEGT.

As to this clonotype: This may stem from a read error, because a much larger clone lies one nucleotide away. V and J are TRBV28 and TRBJ1-5; tentatively, D is TRBD1 (6 bases). The germline V gene encodes CDR1 MDHEN and CDR2 SYDVKM. The CDR3 consists of 13 residues. The CDR3 DNA follows: TGTGCCAGCAACCTCAGAGGGGGGCAGCCCCAGCGTTTT. Translated: CASNLRGGQPQRF.

A remark on this clonotype: A much larger clone lies one base from this, so it may be a read error. This chain uses TRBV29-1 with TRBJ1-1; 7 bases are a match to TRBD1. The CDR3 spans 14 residues. Germline loops: CDR1 SQVTM, CDR2 ANQGSEA. CDR3 DNA: TGCGGCGCACACCGGGACAGTTTGAACACTGAAGCTTTCTTT. Protein sequence: CGAHRDSLNTEAFF.